These T cell receptor beta chains were read from a single sample in a study of cytomegalovirus exposure and HLA in healthy donors. The repertoire was sequenced with immunoSEQ multiplex PCR; TCRdb's copy has only in-frame clones and lacks some. Of 79,000 or so clones in the sample, roughly 73% were seen once. Sequenced sample: PBMCs. The receptors originated from a woman in her 40s in good health and CMV-seropositive. Both conserved end residues are part of each CDR3.

v_gene: TRBV19; CDR3aa: CASTTRTDTQYF
v_gene: TRBV6-1; CDR3aa: CAGGVSGANVLTF
v_gene: TRBV28; CDR3aa: CASSLLREDRTTDTQYF
v_gene: TRBV5-1; CDR3aa: CASSTSSGSYEQYF
v_gene: TRBV7-8; CDR3aa: CASSLEFGLYEQYF
v_gene: TRBV5-1; CDR3aa: CASSATGTGNEKLFF
v_gene: TRBV21-1; CDR3aa: CATAGGSGDTEAFF
v_gene: TRBV19; CDR3aa: CASSYGQTTGGQYF
v_gene: TRBV7-6; CDR3aa: CASSRGFAPGNTIYF
v_gene: TRBV9; CDR3aa: CASSPQGTEDEKLFF
v_gene: TRBV6-6; CDR3aa: CASRRVSGNTIYF
v_gene: TRBV7-2; CDR3aa: CASSLVSQGARQETQYF
v_gene: TRBV10-3; CDR3aa: CAIRSGTGGSGNTIYF
v_gene: TRBV27; CDR3aa: CASSPGGGSEKLFF
v_gene: TRBV9; CDR3aa: CASSPQRLRNTEAFF
v_gene: TRBV28; CDR3aa: CASSLRQGLESASYEQYF
v_gene: TRBV27; CDR3aa: CASSDRAAKNIQYF
v_gene: TRBV4-1; CDR3aa: CASSQRGVVAGGRRETQYF
v_gene: TRBV5-1; CDR3aa: CASSFYSLGQGADGYTF
v_gene: TRBV21-1; CDR3aa: CASSKGAQPQHF
v_gene: TRBV28; CDR3aa: CASFGQGANQPQHF
v_gene: TRBV4-3; CDR3aa: CASSPDREFSGNTIYF
v_gene: TRBV5-4; CDR3aa: CASSPGQGDYGYTF
v_gene: TRBV6-5; CDR3aa: CASSSRLNTEASF
v_gene: TRBV6-5; CDR3aa: CASKFRGSGAGELFF
v_gene: TRBV30; CDR3aa: CAIIRGGGRTEAFF
v_gene: TRBV7-2; CDR3aa: CASSLDPGVGETQYF